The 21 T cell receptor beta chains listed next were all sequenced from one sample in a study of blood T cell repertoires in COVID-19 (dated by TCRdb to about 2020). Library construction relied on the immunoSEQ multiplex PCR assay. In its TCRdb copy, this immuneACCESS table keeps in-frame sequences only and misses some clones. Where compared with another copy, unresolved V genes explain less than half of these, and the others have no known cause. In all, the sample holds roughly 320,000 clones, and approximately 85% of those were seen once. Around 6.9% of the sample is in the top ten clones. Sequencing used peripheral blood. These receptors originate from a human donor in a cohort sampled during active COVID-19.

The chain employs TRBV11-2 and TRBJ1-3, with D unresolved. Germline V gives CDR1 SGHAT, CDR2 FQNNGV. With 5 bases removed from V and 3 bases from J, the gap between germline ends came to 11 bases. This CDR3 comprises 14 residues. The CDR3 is CASSPAIFGNTIYF. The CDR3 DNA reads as TGTGCCAGCAGCCCCGCGATTTTTGGAAACACCATATATTTT.

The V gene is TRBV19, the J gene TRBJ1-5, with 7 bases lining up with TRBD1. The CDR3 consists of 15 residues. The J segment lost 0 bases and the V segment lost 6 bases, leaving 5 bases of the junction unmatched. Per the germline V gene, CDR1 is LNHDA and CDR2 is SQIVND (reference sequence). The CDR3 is CASSDRAYSNQPQHF. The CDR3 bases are TGTGCCAGTAGCGACAGGGCCTATAGCAATCAGCCCCAGCATTTT. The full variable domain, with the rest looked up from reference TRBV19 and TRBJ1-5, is DGGITQSPKYLFRKEGQNVTLSCEQNLNHDAMYWYRQDPGQGLRLIYYSQIVNDFQKGDIAEGYSVSREKKESFPLTVTSAQKNPTAFYLCASSDRAYSNQPQHFGDGTRLSIL.

The CDR3 bases are TGCAGCGTTGAAGATGGAGGGACAGTTGAAGCTTTCTTT. It codes for CSVEDGGTVEAFF. V usage is TRBV29-1 and J usage is TRBJ1-1, with 7 bases lining up with TRBD1. The CDR3 length is 13 residues. CDR1 is SQVTM and CDR2 is ANQGSEA in the germline V gene. J was trimmed by 7 bases and V by 0 bases; bases with no gene match: 5.

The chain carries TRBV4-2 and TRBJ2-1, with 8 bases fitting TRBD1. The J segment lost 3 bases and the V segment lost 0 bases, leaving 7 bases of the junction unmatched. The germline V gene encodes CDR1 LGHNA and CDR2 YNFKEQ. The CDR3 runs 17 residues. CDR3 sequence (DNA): TGTGCCAGCAGCCAAGATCAACAGGGGGTAAGCTACAATGAGCAGTTCTTC. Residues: CASSQDQQGVSYNEQFF.

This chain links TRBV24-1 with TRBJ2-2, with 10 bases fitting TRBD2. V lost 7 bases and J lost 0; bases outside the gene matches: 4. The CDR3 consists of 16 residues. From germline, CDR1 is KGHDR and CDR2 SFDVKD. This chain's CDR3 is CATRRGTSANTGELFF. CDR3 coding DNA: TGTGCCACCAGACGGGGGACTAGCGCGAACACCGGGGAGCTGTTTTTT.

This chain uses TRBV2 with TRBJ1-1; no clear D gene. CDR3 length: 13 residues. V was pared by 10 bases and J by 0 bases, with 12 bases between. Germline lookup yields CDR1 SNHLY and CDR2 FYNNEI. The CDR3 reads CATLKELNTEAFF. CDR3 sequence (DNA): TGTGCCACCTTAAAGGAGTTGAACACTGAAGCTTTCTTT.

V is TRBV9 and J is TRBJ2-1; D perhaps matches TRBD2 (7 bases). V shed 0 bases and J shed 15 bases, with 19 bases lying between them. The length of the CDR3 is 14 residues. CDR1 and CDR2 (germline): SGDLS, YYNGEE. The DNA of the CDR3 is TGTGCCAGCAGCGTAGACAGGGAGGGTTTCAGGCGGTTCTTC. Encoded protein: CASSVDREGFRRFF.

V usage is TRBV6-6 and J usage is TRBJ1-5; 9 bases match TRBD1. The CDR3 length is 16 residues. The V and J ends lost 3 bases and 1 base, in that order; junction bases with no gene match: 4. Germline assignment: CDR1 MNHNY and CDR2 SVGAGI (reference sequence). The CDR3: CASSYGTGRSNQPQHF. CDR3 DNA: TGTGCCAGCAGTTATGGGACAGGGAGGAGCAATCAGCCCCAGCATTTT.

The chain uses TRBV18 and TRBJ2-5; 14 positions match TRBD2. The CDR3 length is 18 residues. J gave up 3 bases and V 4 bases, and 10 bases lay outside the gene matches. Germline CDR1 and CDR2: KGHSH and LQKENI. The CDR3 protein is CASSRGLAGGPREETQYF. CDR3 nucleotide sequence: TGTGCCAGCTCACGAGGACTAGCGGGGGGACCGAGAGAAGAGACCCAGTACTTC. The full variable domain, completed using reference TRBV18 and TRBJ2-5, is NAGVMQNPRHLVRRRGQEARLRCSPMKGHSHVYWYRQLPEEGLKFMVYLQKENIIDESGMPKERFSAEFPKEGPSILRIQQVVRGDSAAYFCASSRGLAGGPREETQYFGPGTRLLVL.

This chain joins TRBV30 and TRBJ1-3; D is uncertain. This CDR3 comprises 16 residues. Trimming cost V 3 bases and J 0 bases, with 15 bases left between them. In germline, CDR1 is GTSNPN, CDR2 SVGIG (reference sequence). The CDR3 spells CAWREAGFGSGNTIYF. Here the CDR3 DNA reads TGTGCCTGGAGAGAGGCCGGATTCGGCTCTGGAAACACCATATATTTT.

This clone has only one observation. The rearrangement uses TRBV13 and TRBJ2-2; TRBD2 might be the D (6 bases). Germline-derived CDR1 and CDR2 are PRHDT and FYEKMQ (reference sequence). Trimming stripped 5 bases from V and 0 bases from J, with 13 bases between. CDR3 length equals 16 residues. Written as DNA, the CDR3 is TGTGCCAGCAGCCTGAGGAGGGAGTCGAACACCGGGGAGCTGTTTTTT. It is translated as CASSLRRESNTGELFF.

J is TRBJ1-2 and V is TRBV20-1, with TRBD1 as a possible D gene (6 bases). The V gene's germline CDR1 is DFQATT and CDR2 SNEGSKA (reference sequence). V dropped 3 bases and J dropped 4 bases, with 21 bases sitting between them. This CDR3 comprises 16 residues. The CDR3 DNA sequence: TGCAGTGCTAGTAAGCAGGGGACCACCCGGGGCTATGGCTACACCTTC. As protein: CSASKQGTTRGYGYTF.

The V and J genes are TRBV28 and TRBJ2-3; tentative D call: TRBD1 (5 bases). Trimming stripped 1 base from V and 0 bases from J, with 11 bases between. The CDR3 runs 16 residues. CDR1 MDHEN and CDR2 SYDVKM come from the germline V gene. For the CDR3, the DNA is TGTGCCAGCAGTTTATTAGTTACAGGTAGCACAGATACGCAGTATTTT. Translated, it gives CASSLLVTGSTDTQYF. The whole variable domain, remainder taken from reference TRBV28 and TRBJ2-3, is DVKVTQSSRYLVKRTGEKVFLECVQDMDHENMFWYRQDPGLGLRLIYFSYDVKMKEKGDIPEGYSVSREKKERFSLILESASTNQTSMYLCASSLLVTGSTDTQYFGPGTRLTVL.

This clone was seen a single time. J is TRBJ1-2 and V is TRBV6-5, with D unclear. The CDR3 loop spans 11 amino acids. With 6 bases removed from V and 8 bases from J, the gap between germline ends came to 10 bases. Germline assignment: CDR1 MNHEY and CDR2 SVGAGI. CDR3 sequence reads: CASRLAEGYTF. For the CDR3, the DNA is TGTGCCAGCAGATTAGCGGAAGGCTACACCTTC.

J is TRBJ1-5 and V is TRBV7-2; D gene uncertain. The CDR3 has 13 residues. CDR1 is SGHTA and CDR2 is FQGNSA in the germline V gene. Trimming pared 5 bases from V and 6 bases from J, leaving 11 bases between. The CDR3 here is CASSPGVGQPQHF. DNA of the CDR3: TGTGCCAGCAGCCCCGGGGTCGGTCAGCCCCAGCATTTT. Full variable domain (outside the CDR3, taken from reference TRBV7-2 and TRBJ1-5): GAGVSQSPSNKVTEKGKDVELRCDPISGHTALYWYRQSLGQGLEFLIYFQGNSAPDKSGLPSDRFSAERTGGSVSTLTIQRTQQEDSAVYLCASSPGVGQPQHFGDGTRLSIL.

The CDR3 DNA reads TGTGCCAGCAGCCGCCTCGAAAAGGGGTTAAGGAATTCACCCCTCCACTTT. As protein: CASSRLEKGLRNSPLHF. The chain carries TRBV3-1 (or the pseudogene TRBV3-2) and TRBJ1-6; perhaps TRBD1 as D (5 bases). Germline lookup yields CDR1 LGHDT and CDR2 YNNKEL (reference sequence). This CDR3 is built from 17 residues. The ends were cut back, 4 bases at V and 7 bases at J, with 20 bases in the middle.

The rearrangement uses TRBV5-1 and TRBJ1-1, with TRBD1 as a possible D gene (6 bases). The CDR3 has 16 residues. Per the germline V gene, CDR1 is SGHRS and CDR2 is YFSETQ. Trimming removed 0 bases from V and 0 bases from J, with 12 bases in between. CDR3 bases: TGCGCCAGCAGCTTGGGAGGGGGTGCCATGAACACTGAAGCTTTCTTT. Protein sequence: CASSLGGGAMNTEAFF.

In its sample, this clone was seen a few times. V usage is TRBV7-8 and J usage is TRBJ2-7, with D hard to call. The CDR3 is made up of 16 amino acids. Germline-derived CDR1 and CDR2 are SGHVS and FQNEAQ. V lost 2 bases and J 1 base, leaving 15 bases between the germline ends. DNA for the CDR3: TGTGCCAGCAGCTTACCTACGGGTGCGGTATCCTACGAGCAGTACTTC. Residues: CASSLPTGAVSYEQYF.

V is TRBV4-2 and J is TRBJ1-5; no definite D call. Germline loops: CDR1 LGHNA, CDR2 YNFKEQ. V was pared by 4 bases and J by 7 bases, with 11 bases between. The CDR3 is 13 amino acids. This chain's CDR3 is CASSPIEQQPQHF. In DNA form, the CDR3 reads TGTGCCAGCAGCCCGATCGAACAGCAGCCCCAGCATTTT.

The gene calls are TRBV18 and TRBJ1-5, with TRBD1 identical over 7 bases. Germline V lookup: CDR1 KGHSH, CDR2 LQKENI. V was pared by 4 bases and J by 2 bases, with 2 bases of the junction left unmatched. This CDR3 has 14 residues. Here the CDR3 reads CASSRTGGNQPQHF. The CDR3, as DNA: TGTGCCAGCTCACGGACAGGAGGCAATCAGCCCCAGCATTTT.

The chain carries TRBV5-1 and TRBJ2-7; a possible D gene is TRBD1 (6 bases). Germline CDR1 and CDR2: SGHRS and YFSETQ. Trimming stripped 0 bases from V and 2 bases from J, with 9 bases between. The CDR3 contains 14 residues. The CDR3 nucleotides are TGCGCCAGCAGCTTGGGGACAGCCGCCTACGAGCAGTACTTC. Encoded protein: CASSLGTAAYEQYF.